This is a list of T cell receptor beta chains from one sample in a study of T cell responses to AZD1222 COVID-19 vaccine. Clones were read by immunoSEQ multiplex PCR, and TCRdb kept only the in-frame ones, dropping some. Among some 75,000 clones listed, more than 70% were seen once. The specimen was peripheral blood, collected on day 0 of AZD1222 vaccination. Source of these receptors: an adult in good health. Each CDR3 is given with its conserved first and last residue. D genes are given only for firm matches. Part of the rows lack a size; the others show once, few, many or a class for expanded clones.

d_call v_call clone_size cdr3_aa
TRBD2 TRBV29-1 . CSVVRLAGVDWYF
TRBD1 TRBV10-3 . CAISDGTGSFYYGYTF
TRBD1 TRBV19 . CASSMLRQGDQPQHF
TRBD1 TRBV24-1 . CATSVSRGLKETQYF
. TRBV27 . CASSRGGRQEKLFF
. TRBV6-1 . CASSESPIVAGAAYEQYF
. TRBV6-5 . CASSRGGNQPQHF
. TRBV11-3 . CASSLSGLLTDTQYF
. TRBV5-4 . CASSSIPGEFDTGELFF
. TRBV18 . CASSPGLGQPQHF
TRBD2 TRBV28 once CASSSRTSGSRYTGELFF
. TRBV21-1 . CAAGGQKPAYSGNTIYF
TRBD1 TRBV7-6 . CASSKGGRNTEAFF
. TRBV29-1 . CSISKSDNTEAFF
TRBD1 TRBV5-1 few CASSRDRVNEKLFF
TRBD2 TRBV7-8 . CASRLYRLAGPKSSQETQYF
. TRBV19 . CASAPQIPTGELFF
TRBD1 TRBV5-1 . CASSFTGDYGYTF
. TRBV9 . CASSVEASPLAQYSEQFF
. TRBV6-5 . CASRMDGNTGELFF